The T cell receptor beta chain under discussion was sequenced for a study of T cell changes during pregnancy in multiple sclerosis. The data were produced by immunoSEQ multiplex PCR, yet TCRdb's version contains in-frame clones alone and is incomplete. Here the sample spans roughly 35,000 clones, 88% being singletons. The CDR3 consists of 15 residues. Germline lookup yields CDR1 SGHKS and CDR2 YYEKEE (reference sequence). V lost 0 bases, J lost 4 bases, and 13 bases lay in between. V gene TRBV5-5 combines with J gene TRBJ1-1, with D tentatively TRBD1 (5 bases). The sample here was CD4+ T cells from peripheral blood mononuclear cells, taken before pregnancy. The clonotype comes from a female donor with multiple sclerosis, enrolled in a pregnancy study. CDR3 nucleotides: TGTGCCAGCAGCTTGGCCGGTGGGGCTGGCACTGAAGCTTTCTTT. This encodes CASSLAGGAGTEAFF.